These T cell receptor beta chains were read from a single sample in a study of neoadjuvant nivolumab and ipilimumab in lung cancer. Method: immunoSEQ multiplex PCR; TCRdb's copy keeps in-frame clones and lacks some. Of tens of thousands of clones listed, around 88% are singletons. The source material was blood, sampled before neoadjuvant nivolumab, alone or with ipilimumab. Receptors were obtained from an adult with non-small cell lung cancer. Some clones in this sample may be carry-over from other donors' samples. Each CDR3 is given without its conserved first and last residue. Part of the rows lack a size; the others show once, few, many or a class for expanded clones.

clone size	V gene	CDR3 protein
-	TRBV6-5	ASSSRDRGAYEQY
once	TRBV4-1	ASSRKAAAGVYEQY
-	TRBV6-1	ASSDGGTGGSYEQY
-	TRBV29-1	SVEETSTYEQY
-	TRBV7-2	ASSSPDSNQPQH
-	TRBV5-1	ASSEYAGGYEQY
-	TRBV11-2	ASSGNSIVGANVLT
-	TRBV10-3	AISPVTAQGETQY
-	TRBV5-1	ASSFGAMNTEAF
-	TRBV5-1	ASSLVQGANYGYT
once	TRBV7-9	ASSEQGAGELF
few	TRBV7-9	ASSTSKLRVGETQY
few	TRBV19	ASSIPTLGNTGELF
-	TRBV29-1	SVGQGAGANVLT
-	TRBV9	ASSARDNSGNTIY
-	TRBV7-9	ASSTRQVSTGELF
-	TRBV14	ASSLGLAVNEQF
-	TRBV29-1	SVAGDSYEQY
-	TRBV6-5	ASSDPDTGYGYT
-	TRBV7-2	ASSRGRVTPETQY
-	TRBV18	ASSLGTSGIYNEQF
-	TRBV5-6	ASSIGQGTRQPQH
-	TRBV7-9	ASSLAGGHYNEQF
-	TRBV19	ASSFRGGYT
-	TRBV10-2	ASSSEYEQY
-	TRBV7-2	ASSLGAGGSYGYT
few	TRBV9	ASSVEGNYNEQF
-	TRBV5-1	ASSPQGNTGELF
-	TRBV5-1	ASSQTAYYGYT
-	TRBV25-1	ASNEGGRGYEQY
-	TRBV5-5	ASSLGLAGATVI
-	TRBV19	ASSILAGGGRGEQY
-	TRBV5-8	ASSLSGTSGRKWY
-	TRBV25-1	ASRDAAGYNTGELF
-	TRBV5-1	ASRNQQGSYEQY
-	TRBV6-1	ASRPGLTSYEQY
-	TRBV19	ASSGSRTGRYEQY
-	TRBV10-3	AISETDRNTEAF
-	TRBV11-3	ASSRRKGLAGQETQY
-	TRBV7-2	ASSPRERETQY
-	TRBV19	ASSIGAGRRDTQY